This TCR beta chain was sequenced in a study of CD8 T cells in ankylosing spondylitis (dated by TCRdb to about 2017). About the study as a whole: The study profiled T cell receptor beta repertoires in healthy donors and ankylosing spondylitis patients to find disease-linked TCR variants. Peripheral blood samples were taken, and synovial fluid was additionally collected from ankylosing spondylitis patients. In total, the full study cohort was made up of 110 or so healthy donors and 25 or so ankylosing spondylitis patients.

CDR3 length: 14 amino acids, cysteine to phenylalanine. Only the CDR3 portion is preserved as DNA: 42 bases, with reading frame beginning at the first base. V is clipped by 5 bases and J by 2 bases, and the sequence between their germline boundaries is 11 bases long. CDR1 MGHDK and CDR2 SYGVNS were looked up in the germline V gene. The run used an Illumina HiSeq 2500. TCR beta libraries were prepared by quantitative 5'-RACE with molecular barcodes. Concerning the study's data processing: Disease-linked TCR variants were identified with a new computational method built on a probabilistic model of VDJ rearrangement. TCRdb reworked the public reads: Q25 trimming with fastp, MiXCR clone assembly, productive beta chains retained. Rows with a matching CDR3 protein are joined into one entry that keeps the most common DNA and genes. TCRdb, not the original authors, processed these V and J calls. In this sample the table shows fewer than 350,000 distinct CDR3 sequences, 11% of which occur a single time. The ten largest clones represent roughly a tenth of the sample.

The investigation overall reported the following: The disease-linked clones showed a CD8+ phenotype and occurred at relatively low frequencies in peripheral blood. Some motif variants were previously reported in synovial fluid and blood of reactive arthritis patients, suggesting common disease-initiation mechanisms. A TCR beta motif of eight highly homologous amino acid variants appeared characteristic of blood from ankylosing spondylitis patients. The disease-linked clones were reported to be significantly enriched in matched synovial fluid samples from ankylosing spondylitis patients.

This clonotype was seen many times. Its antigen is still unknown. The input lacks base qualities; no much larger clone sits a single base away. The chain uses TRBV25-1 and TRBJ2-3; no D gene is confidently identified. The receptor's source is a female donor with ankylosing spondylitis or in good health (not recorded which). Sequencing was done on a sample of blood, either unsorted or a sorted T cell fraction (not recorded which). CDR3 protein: CASSLGPPTDTQYF. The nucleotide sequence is TGTGCCAGCAGTCTAGGACCTCCCACAGATACGCAGTATTTT. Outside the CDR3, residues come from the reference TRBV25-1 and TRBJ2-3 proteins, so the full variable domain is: EADIYQTPRYLVIGTGKKITLECSQTMGHDKMYWYQQDPGMELHLIHYSYGVNSTEKGDLSSESTVSRIRTEHFPLTLESARPSHTSQYLCASSLGPPTDTQYFGPGTRLTVL.